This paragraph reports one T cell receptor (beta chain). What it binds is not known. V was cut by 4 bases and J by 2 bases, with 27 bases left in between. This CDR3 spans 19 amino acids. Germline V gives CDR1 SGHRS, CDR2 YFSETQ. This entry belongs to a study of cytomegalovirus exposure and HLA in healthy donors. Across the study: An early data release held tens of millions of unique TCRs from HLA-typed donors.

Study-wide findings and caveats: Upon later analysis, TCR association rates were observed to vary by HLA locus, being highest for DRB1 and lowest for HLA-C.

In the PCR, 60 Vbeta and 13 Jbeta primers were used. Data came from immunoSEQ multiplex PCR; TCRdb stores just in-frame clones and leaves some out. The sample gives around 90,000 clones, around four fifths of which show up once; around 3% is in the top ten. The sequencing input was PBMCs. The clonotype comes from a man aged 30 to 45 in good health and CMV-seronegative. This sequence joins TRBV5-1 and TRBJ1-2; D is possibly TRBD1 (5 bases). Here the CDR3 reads CASSLERGPTELKNYGYTF. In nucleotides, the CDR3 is TGCGCCAGCAGCCTCGAAAGGGGCCCGACCGAACTCAAAAACTATGGCTACACCTTC.